Listed below are T cell receptor beta chains from one sample, sequenced in a study of control samples from healthy donors and cancer patients. Measured with immunoSEQ multiplex PCR; TCRdb has only the in-frame clones, and not every one. The table lists approximately 100,000 clones, around nine tenths of them singletons. Sequences were obtained from blood. These TCRs come from a human donor in good health. The donor label of this sample is uncertain. Each CDR3 is given with its conserved first and last residue. The D gene is left open where the match is weak. Some rows have no size entry. The others give once, few or many, or a class for an expanded clone.

>-|TRBD2|TRBV7-9|TRBJ2-7
TGTGCCACCGAGGGAGGGGCTCACGAGCAGTACTTC
CATEGGAHEQYF
>-|-|TRBV11-2|TRBJ2-4
TGTGCCAGCAGTCCTATGTCCTTGGCCAAAAACATTCAGTACTTC
CASSPMSLAKNIQYF
>few|-|TRBV7-8|TRBJ1-4
TGTGCCAGCAGCTTAGAACGGGGACAACAGGAAAAACTGTTTTTT
CASSLERGQQEKLFF
>-|-|TRBV6-5|TRBJ2-3
TGTGCCAGCAGGACTCGCACAGATACGCAGTATTTT
CASRTRTDTQYF
>-|-|TRBV7-9|TRBJ1-2
TGTGCCAGCAGCTTACCGATATTCAGTGGCTACACCTTC
CASSLPIFSGYTF
>once|-|TRBV6-4|TRBJ2-3
TGTGCCAGCAGTAATGAACTTAGCACAGATACGCAGTATTTT
CASSNELSTDTQYF
>-|-|TRBV18|TRBJ1-5
TGTGCCAGCTCAAAGGGGGGAAATCAGCCCCAGCATTTT
CASSKGGNQPQHF
>few|-|TRBV7-9|TRBJ2-2
TGTGCCAGCAGCTTAAAGAGTTATGACGGGGAGCTGTTTTTT
CASSLKSYDGELFF
>-|-|TRBV3-1/TRBV3-2|TRBJ1-1
TGTGCCAGCAGCCAAGACCGGAAATTTTTCTTT
CASSQDRKFFF
>-|-|TRBV7-9|TRBJ1-3
TGTGCCAGCAGCTTAGTCCTTAACACCATATATTTT
CASSLVLNTIYF
>-|-|TRBV10-3|TRBJ1-5
TGTGCCATCAGTGAGTCGTCAGGGCCGTTGACGTCCCAGCATTTT
CAISESSGPLTSQHF
>-|-|TRBV5-6|TRBJ1-5
TGTGCCAGCAGCCGAGGACAGCGTGATCAGCCCCAGCATTTT
CASSRGQRDQPQHF
>once|TRBD1|TRBV19|TRBJ1-6
TGTGCCAGTAGTCGAGACAGGGGGCCCTATAATTCACCCCTCCACTTT
CASSRDRGPYNSPLHF
>once|-|TRBV6-2/TRBV6-3|TRBJ1-1
TGTGCCAGCAGCCTGGGACAGAACACTGAAGCTTTCTTT
CASSLGQNTEAFF
>few|-|TRBV27|TRBJ1-2
TGTGCCAGCAGTTTAAGGACCCGGGGTTTCTTC
CASSLRTRGFF
>-|-|TRBV5-4|TRBJ1-4
TGTGCCAGCAGCGGGGGTGCAACTAATGAAAAACTGTTTTTT
CASSGGATNEKLFF
>-|-|TRBV14|TRBJ1-1
TGTGCCAGCAGCCAAGACAGGAACACTGAAGCTTTCTTT
CASSQDRNTEAFF
>-|-|TRBV19|TRBJ1-5
TGTGCCAGTTCCGAGCAGGGTCGCCAGCCCCAGCATTTT
CASSEQGRQPQHF
>-|TRBD1|TRBV5-6|TRBJ2-1
TGTGCCAGCAGCTCGACAGGGGGCGGTGAGCAGTTCTTC
CASSSTGGGEQFF
>-|-|TRBV7-2|TRBJ2-5
TGTGCCAGCAGCAGGTCGGGACTTGAAGAGACCCAGTACTTC
CASSRSGLEETQYF
>-|-|TRBV6-1|TRBJ2-3
TGTGCCAGCAGTGATGGGGGGTACGGGACAGATACGCAGTATTTT
CASSDGGYGTDTQYF
>-|-|TRBV6-5|TRBJ1-3
TGTGCCACCGACCTAGGGGGTGCTGGAAACACCATATATTTT
CATDLGGAGNTIYF